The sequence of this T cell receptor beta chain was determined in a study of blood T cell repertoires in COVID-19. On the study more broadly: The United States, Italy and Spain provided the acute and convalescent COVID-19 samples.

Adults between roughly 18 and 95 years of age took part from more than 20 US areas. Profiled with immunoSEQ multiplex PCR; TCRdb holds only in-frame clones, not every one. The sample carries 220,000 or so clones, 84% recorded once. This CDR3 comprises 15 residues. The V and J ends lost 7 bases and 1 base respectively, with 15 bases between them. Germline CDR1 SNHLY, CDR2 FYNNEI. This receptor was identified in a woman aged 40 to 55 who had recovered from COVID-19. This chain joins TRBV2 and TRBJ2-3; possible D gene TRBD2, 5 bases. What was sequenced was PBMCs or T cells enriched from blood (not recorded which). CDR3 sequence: CASTWTPRGTDTQYF. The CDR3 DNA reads TGTGCCAGCACCTGGACTCCTCGCGGCACAGATACGCAGTATTTT.